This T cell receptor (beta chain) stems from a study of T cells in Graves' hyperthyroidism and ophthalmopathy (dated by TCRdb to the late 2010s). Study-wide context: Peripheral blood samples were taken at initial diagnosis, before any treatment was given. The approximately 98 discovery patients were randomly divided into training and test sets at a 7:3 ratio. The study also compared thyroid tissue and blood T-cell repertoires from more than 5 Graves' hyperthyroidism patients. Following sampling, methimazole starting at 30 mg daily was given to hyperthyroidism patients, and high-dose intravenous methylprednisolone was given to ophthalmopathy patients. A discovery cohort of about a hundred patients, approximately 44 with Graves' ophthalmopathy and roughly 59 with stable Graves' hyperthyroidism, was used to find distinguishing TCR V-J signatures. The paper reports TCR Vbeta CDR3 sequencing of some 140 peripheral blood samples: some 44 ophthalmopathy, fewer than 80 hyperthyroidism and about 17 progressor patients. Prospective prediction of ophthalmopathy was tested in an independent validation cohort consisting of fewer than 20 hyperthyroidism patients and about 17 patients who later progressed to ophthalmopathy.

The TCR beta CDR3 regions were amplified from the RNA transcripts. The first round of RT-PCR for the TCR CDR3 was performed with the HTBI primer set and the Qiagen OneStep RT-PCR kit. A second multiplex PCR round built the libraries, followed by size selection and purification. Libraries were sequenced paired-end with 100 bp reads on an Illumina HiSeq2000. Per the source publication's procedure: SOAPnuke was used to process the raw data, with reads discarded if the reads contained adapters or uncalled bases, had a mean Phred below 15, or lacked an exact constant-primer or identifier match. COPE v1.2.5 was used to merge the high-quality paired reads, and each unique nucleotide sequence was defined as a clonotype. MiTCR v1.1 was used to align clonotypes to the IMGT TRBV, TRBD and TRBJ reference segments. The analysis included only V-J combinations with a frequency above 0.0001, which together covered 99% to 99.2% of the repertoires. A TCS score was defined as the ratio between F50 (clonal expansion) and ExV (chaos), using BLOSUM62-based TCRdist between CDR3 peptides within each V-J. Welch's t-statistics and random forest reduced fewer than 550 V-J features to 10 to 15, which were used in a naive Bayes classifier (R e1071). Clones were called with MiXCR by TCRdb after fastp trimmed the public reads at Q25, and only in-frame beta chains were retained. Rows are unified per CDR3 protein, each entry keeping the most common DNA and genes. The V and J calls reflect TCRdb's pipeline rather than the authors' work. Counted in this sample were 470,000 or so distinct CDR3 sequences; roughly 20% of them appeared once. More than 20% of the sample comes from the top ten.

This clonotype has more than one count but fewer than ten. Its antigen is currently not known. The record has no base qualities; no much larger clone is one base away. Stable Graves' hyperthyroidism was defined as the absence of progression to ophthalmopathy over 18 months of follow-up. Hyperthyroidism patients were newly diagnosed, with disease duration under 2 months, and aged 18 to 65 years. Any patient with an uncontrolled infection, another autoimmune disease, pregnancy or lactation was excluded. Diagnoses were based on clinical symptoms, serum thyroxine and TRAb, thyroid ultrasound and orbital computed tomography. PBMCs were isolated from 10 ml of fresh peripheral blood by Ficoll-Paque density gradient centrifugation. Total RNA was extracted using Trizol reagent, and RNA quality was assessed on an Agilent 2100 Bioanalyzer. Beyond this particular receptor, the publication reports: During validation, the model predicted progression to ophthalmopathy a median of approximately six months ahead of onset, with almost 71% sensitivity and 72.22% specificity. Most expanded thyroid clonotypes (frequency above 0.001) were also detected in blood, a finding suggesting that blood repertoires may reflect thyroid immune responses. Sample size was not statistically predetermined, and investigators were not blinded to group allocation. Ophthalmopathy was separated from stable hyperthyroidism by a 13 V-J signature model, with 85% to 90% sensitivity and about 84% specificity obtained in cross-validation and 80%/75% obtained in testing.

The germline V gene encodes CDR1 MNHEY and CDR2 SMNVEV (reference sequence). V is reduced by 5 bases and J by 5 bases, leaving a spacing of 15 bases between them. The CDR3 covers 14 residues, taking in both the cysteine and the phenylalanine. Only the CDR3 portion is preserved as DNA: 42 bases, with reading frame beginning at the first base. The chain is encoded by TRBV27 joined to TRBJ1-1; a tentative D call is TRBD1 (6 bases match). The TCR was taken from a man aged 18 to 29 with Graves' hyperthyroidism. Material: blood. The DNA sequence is TGTGCCAGCAGTGATAGGGGGTATCAGACTGAAGCTTTCTTT. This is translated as CASSDRGYQTEAFF.